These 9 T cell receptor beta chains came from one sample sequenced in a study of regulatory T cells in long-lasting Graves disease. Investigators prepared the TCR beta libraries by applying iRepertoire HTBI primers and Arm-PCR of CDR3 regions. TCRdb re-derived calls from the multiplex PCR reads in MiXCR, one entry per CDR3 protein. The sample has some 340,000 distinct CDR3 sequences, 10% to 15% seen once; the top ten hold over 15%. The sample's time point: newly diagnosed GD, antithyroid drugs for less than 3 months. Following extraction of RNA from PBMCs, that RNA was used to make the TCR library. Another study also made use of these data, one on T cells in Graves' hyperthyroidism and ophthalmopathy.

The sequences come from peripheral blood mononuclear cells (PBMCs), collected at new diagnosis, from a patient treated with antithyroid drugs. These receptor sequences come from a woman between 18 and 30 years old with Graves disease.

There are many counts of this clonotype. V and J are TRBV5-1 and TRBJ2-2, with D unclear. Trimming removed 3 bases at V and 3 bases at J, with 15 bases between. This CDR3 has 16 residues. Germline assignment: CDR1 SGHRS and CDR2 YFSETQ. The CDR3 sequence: CASSYRWPWDTGELFF. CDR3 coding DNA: TGCGCCAGCAGCTACCGATGGCCATGGGACACCGGGGAGCTGTTTTTT.

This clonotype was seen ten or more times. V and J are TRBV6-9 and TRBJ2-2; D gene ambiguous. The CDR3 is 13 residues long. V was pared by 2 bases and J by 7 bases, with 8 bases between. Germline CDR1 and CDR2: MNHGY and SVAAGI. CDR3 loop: CASSYREDGELFF. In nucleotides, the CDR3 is TGTGCCAGCAGTTATCGCGAGGACGGGGAGCTGTTTTTT.

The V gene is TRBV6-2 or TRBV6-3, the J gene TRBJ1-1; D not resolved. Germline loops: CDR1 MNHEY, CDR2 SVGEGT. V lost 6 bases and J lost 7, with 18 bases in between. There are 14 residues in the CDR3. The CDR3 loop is CASSSPGWPREAFF. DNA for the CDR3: TGTGCCAGCAGCTCCCCCGGGTGGCCGCGTGAAGCTTTCTTT.

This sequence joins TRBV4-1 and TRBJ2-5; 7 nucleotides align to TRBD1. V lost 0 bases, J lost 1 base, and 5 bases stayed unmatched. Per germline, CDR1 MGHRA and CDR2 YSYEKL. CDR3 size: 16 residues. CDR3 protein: CASSQEVGQPQETQYF. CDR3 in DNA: TGCGCCAGCAGCCAAGAGGTGGGACAGCCCCAAGAGACCCAGTACTTC.

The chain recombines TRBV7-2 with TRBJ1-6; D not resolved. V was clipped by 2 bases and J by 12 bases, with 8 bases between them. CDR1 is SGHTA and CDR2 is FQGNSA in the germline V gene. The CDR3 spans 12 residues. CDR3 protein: CASSLLGEPLHF. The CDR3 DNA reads TGTGCCAGCAGCTTACTCGGAGAACCCCTCCACTTT.

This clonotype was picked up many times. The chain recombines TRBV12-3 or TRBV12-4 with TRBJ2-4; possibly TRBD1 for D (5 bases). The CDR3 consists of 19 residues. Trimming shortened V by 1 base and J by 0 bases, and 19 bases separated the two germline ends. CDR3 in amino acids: CASSLDWGVGRQAKNIQYF. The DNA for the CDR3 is TGTGCCAGCAGTTTAGATTGGGGTGTGGGGCGGCAAGCCAAAAACATTCAGTACTTC.

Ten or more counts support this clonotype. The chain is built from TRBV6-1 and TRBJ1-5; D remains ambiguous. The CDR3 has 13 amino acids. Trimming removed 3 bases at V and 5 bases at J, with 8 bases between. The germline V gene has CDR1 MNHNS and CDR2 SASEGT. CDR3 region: CASSDSTYQPQHF. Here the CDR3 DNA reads TGTGCCAGCAGTGATAGTACCTATCAGCCCCAGCATTTT.

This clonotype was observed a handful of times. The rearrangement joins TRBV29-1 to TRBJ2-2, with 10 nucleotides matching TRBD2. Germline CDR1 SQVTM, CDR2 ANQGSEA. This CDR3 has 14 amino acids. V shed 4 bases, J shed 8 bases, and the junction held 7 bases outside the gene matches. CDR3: CSVGAGGLSGELFF. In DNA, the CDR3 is TGCAGCGTTGGAGCGGGAGGGCTTTCAGGGGAGCTGTTTTTT.

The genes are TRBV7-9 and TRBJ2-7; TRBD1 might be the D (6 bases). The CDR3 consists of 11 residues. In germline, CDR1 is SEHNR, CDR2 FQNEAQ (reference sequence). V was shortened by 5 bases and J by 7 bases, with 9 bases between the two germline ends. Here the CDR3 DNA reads TGTGCCAGCAGCATAACAGGGGAGCAGTACGTC. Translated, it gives CASSITGEQYV.